Only a few counts were recorded for the clone carrying this T cell receptor (beta chain). Original processing methods: Scientists estimated how many nucleated cells there were by amplifying reference gene primers. Some clones are missing from TCRdb's copy, which holds only in-frame ones; the method was immunoSEQ multiplex PCR. The V and J calls and clone size are taken from that table; D and trimming were inferred from the DNA. The repertoire consists of nearly 350,000 clones, with around four fifths occurring once and the leading ten covering almost 3%. The record originates from a study of blood T cell repertoires in COVID-19. Background on the study: There were acute and convalescent COVID-19 samples, and they came from the United States, Italy and Spain.

Material for sequencing was peripheral blood. The clonotype comes from a man aged 25 to 45 with active or convalescent COVID-19.

The CDR3 nucleotides read TGTGCCAGCAGCTCCTACCCCAGGGGGCTCGGAAACACCATATATTTT. Encoded protein: CASSSYPRGLGNTIYF. V gene TRBV7-6 combines with J gene TRBJ1-3, with TRBD1 identical over 8 bases. V lost 4 bases to trimming and J lost 4 bases; unmatched junction nucleotides: 9. The CDR3 is 16 amino acids. Germline lookup yields CDR1 SGHVS and CDR2 FNYEAQ.